Sequencing of this TCR beta chain was carried out in a study of T cells after yellow fever vaccination. The germline V gene encodes CDR1 LGHNA and CDR2 YNFKEQ. V dropped 1 base and J dropped 2 bases, with 8 bases sitting between them. The CDR3 is 14 amino acids. In making TCR cDNA, 5'RACE template switching added a universal primer site and UMIs to it. Using its own MiXCR run on the 5' RACE reads, TCRdb lists one record per CDR3 protein. The sample carries about 220,000 distinct CDR3 sequences, 3.2% recorded once. This clonotype occurred a few times. This receptor was obtained from a man aged 18-30 years who received the YFV17D yellow fever vaccine. Sequences were derived from CD4+ T cells sorted from PBMCs, sampled 10 days after the yellow fever booster vaccination. This chain uses TRBV4-2 with TRBJ2-5; D unclear. CDR3 nucleotides: TGTGCCAGCAGCCAAGGTGCGATTCAAGAGACCCAGTACTTC. Protein: CASSQGAIQETQYF.